Below, one TCR beta chain is given with its context. Its antigen remains unknown. The record originates from a study of cytomegalovirus exposure and HLA in healthy donors. Study-level information: Clustering assigned over 70% of the roughly 370 genotyped donors to the Caucasian-associated ancestry cluster.

J was trimmed by 4 bases and V by 1 base; bases with no gene match: 10. The V gene's germline CDR1 is SNHLY and CDR2 FYNNEI. The CDR3 is 17 amino acids. Vbeta (60) and Jbeta (13) primers were used in the PCR. Assay used: immunoSEQ multiplex PCR; TCRdb lists only in-frame clones, some missing. The table has 150,000 to 200,000 clones, around 80% seen once. General study points: Confirmation was obtained in vitro that three CMV-associated chains are specific for CMV antigens. According to the study, roughly 160 TCR beta chains were cytomegalovirus-associated. Equally common other TCR beta chains were less clonally expanded than HLA-associated ones, a later analysis found.

V usage is TRBV2 and J usage is TRBJ2-4, with TRBD2 identical over 7 bases. Sample: PBMCs. The sequence was collected from a woman between 40 and 55 years old in good health and CMV-seronegative. DNA for the CDR3: TGTGCCAGCAGTGAAGAAGGTCCTAGCGGTGGAAAAAACATTCAGTACTTC. Protein sequence: CASSEEGPSGGKNIQYF.